The next 21 T cell receptor beta chains were all read from a single sample in a study of shared clonotypes between healthy human individuals. Measured with immunoSEQ multiplex PCR; TCRdb has only the in-frame clones, and not every one. Here the sample spans fewer than 600,000 clones, approximately 71% being singletons. Sample: PBMCs. The receptors come from a woman aged 40-49 years in good health. Some clones in this sample may be carry-over from other donors' samples.

The CDR3, as DNA: TGTGCCAGCAGCTCACCATACAGGGCCTCCTACGAGCAGTACTTC. It translates to CASSSPYRASYEQYF. This rearrangement joins TRBV28 to TRBJ2-7, with TRBD1 as a possible D gene (6 bases). The CDR3 is 15 amino acids. V lost 6 bases to trimming and J lost 0 bases, with 15 bases between them. Germline values: CDR1 MDHEN, CDR2 SYDVKM.

The chain is built from TRBV7-8 and TRBJ2-1; D is perhaps TRBD1 (6 bases). In germline, CDR1 is SGHVS, CDR2 FQNEAQ. Deletions cut 2 bases from V and 7 bases from J, with 12 bases between. The CDR3 is 14 residues long. The CDR3 is CASSLYHQGNEQFF. CDR3 nucleotide sequence: TGTGCCAGCAGCTTATACCACCAGGGGAATGAGCAGTTCTTC. Complete variable domain (other parts from reference TRBV7-8 and TRBJ2-1): GAGVSQSPRYKVAKRGQDVALRCDPISGHVSLFWYQQALGQGPEFLTYFQNEAQLDKSGLPSDRFFAERPEGSVSTLKIQRTQQEDSAVYLCASSLYHQGNEQFFGPGTRLTVL.

This clone was recorded once. This is likely an artifact of a read error, given a far larger clone one base away. This chain links TRBV11-2 with TRBJ2-7; 7 bases agree with TRBD1. This CDR3 is built from 14 residues. V gave up 1 base and J gave up 2 bases; unmatched junction bases: 2. Germline CDR1 reads SGHAT; CDR2 reads FQNNGV. The CDR3 reads CASSLGDRAYEQYF. DNA for the CDR3: TGTGCCAGCAGCTTAGGGGACAGAGCCTACGAGCAGTACTTC.

On this clone: A much more abundant neighbour one base away suggests this may be a read error. The chain is built from TRBV5-1 and TRBJ2-5, with 9 bases that match TRBD2. The CDR3 totals 13 residues. J was trimmed by 2 bases and V by 4 bases; bases with no gene match: 0. Looked up from germline, CDR1 is SGHRS and CDR2 is YFSETQ. CDR3 DNA: TGCGCCAGCAGCGGACTAGCGCAAGAGACCCAGTACTTC. Its translation is CASSGLAQETQYF.

This clone was detected only once. The chain is built from TRBV30 and TRBJ1-1; no clear D gene. The CDR3 consists of 14 residues. V lost 0 bases, J lost 7 bases, and 15 bases lay in between. In germline, CDR1 is GTSNPN, CDR2 SVGIG (reference sequence). DNA of the CDR3: TGTGCCTGGAGTGTACGGATGGCAGCTCTTGAAGCTTTCTTT. Translated: CAWSVRMAALEAFF. Variable domain in full (rest from reference TRBV30 and TRBJ1-1): SQTIHQWPATLVQPVGSPLSLECTVEGTSNPNLYWYRQAAGRGLQLLFYSVGIGQISSEVPQNLSASRPQDRQFILSSKKLLLSDSGFYLCAWSVRMAALEAFFGQGTRLTVV.

The chain uses TRBV4-3 and TRBJ2-4; D gene uncertain. Germline V lookup: CDR1 LGHNA, CDR2 YSLEER. The CDR3 consists of 15 residues. V gave up 0 bases and J gave up 0 bases, with 6 bases separating them. CDR3 region: CASSQDVVAKNIQYF. The CDR3 region has the DNA TGCGCCAGCAGCCAAGATGTCGTAGCCAAAAACATTCAGTACTTC.

A remark on this clone: A far more abundant clone sits one base away, making this likely a read error. The V and J genes are TRBV2 and TRBJ1-2; D might be TRBD1 (5 bases). V shed 7 bases and J shed 4 bases, with 13 bases lying between them. The CDR3 consists of 13 residues. CDR1 is SNHLY and CDR2 is FYNNEI in the germline V gene. CDR3 DNA sequence: TGTGCCAGCAAGTTCGACAGCCTCTATGGCTACACCTTC. This encodes CASKFDSLYGYTF.

The chain has TRBV28 and TRBJ1-2, with D uncertain. V lost 6 bases to trimming and J lost 4 bases, with 15 bases between them. The CDR3 runs 14 residues. The germline V gene has CDR1 MDHEN and CDR2 SYDVKM. In DNA form, the CDR3 reads TGTGCCAGCAGCTCGACCTATACATTCTATGGCTACACCTTC. Its protein product is CASSSTYTFYGYTF.

This chain connects TRBV4-3 to TRBJ1-2; 8 bases match TRBD1. The CDR3 is 15 residues long. Germline V gene lookup returns CDR1 LGHNA and CDR2 YSLEER. The V segment lost 3 bases and the J segment 2 bases; nucleotides outside the gene matches: 5. The CDR3 DNA sequence: TGCGCCAGCAGCCATAGACAGGGGAAAAACTATGGCTACACCTTC. This translates into CASSHRQGKNYGYTF.

Concerning this clone: Other nucleotide sequences in the sample specify the same CDR3. V and J are TRBV9 and TRBJ2-7; no definite D call. V was shortened by 2 bases and J by 4 bases, with 4 bases between the two germline ends. Germline V lookup: CDR1 SGDLS, CDR2 YYNGEE. The CDR3 is 11 amino acids. The CDR3 sequence: CASSVRYEQYF. The CDR3 region has the DNA TGTGCCAGCAGCGTTAGGTACGAGCAGTACTTC.

With regard to this clone: Only one base separates this from a far larger clonotype, so it likely reflects a read error. The genes are TRBV7-2 and TRBJ1-1; no firm D call. Germline V lookup: CDR1 SGHTA, CDR2 FQGNSA. Deletions cut 5 bases from V and 0 bases from J, with 7 bases between. CDR3 length: 13 residues. The CDR3 reads CASSPQMNTEAFF. The CDR3 DNA is TGTGCCAGCAGCCCACAGATGAACACTGAAGCTTTCTTT.

About this clone: The sample carries other DNA sequences with the same CDR3. The DNA for the CDR3 is TGTGCCTGGAGGGGTTCTGGAAACACCATATATTTT. The encoded protein is CAWRGSGNTIYF. The J gene is TRBJ1-3, the V gene TRBV30; D not certain. Germline values: CDR1 GTSNPN, CDR2 SVGIG (reference sequence). V lost 3 bases to trimming and J lost 1 base, with 4 bases between them. This CDR3 is 12 amino acids long.

This clone has just one count. The rearrangement links TRBV2 to TRBJ2-5; D unresolved. Germline CDR1 reads SNHLY; CDR2 reads FYNNEI. This CDR3 contains 11 residues. V lost 6 bases to trimming and J lost 2 bases, with 4 bases between them. The CDR3 nucleotides read TGTGCCAGCAGGGAACAAGAGACCCAGTACTTC. It encodes CASREQETQYF.

The CDR3 loop reads CASSPLADRTNNEQFF. CDR3 in DNA: TGTGCCAGCAGCCCACTGGCGGACAGAACCAACAATGAGCAGTTCTTC. This chain connects TRBV7-3 to TRBJ2-1, with a weak D call TRBD1 (6 bases). The CDR3 has 16 amino acids. The germline V gene encodes CDR1 SGHTA and CDR2 FQGTGA. V lost 5 bases and J 5 bases, leaving 19 bases between the germline ends.

The genes are TRBV30 and TRBJ1-4; D ambiguous. CDR3 length equals 13 residues. In germline, CDR1 is GTSNPN, CDR2 SVGIG (reference sequence). The V gene lost 0 bases and the J gene lost 16 bases, with 18 bases spanning the gap. This CDR3 is CAWSVKPLKSRFF. The CDR3 region has the DNA TGTGCCTGGAGTGTAAAGCCCCTGAAAAGTCGGTTTTTT.

The V gene is TRBV5-1, the J gene TRBJ2-4, with TRBD2 matching over 9 bases. V dropped 2 bases and J dropped 5; count of bases not matched to a gene: 8. In germline, CDR1 is SGHRS, CDR2 YFSETQ. There are 16 residues in the CDR3. The DNA of the CDR3 is TGCGCCAGCAGCTTAAGGGCGGGAGGGTTCCAAAACATTCAGTACTTC. It is translated as CASSLRAGGFQNIQYF. Drawing the rest from reference TRBV5-1 and TRBJ2-4, the complete variable domain is KAGVTQTPRYLIKTRGQQVTLSCSPISGHRSVSWYQQTPGQGLQFLFEYFSETQRNKGNFPGRFSGRQFSNSRSEMNVSTLELGDSALYLCASSLRAGGFQNIQYFGAGTRLSVL.

The chain uses TRBV28 and TRBJ2-7; TRBD2 matches at 9 bases. The CDR3 loop spans 14 amino acids. V lost 3 bases and J lost 5; bases outside the gene matches: 5. Germline assignment: CDR1 MDHEN and CDR2 SYDVKM. The CDR3 DNA reads as TGTGCCAGCAGTTTCGCGGGAGGGCCCAACGAGCAGTACTTC. Translated: CASSFAGGPNEQYF. The full variable domain, with the rest looked up from reference TRBV28 and TRBJ2-7, is DVKVTQSSRYLVKRTGEKVFLECVQDMDHENMFWYRQDPGLGLRLIYFSYDVKMKEKGDIPEGYSVSREKKERFSLILESASTNQTSMYLCASSFAGGPNEQYFGPGTRLTVT.

The chain combines TRBV21-1 with TRBJ1-2. TRBV21-1 is a pseudogene segment. The CDR3 sequence is 15 residues long. The CDR3 region is CASSKVAASNYGNTF. The CDR3 DNA reads as TGTGCCAGCAGCAAAGTGGCAGCTTCTAACTATGGCAACACCTTC.

Details on this clone: A much larger clone differs from this one at a single base, so this may be a read error. This chain joins TRBV11-2 and TRBJ2-3; no definite D call. V dropped 1 base and J dropped 8 bases, with 7 bases sitting between them. The CDR3 covers 12 residues. Germline V gene data show CDR1 as SGHAT and CDR2 as FQNNGV. Here the CDR3 reads CASSLGTGTQYF. CDR3 coding DNA: TGTGCCAGCAGCTTAGGTACTGGTACGCAGTATTTT.

This clone was detected only a few times. CDR3 DNA: TGCAGTGCTTCCTTCCAAGAGACCCAGTACTTC. This codes for CSASFQETQYF. J is TRBJ2-5 and V is TRBV20-1; D remains ambiguous. V dropped 5 bases and J dropped 1 base, with 5 bases sitting between them. This CDR3 is 11 amino acids long. Germline-derived CDR1 and CDR2 are DFQATT and SNEGSKA (reference sequence).

V is TRBV28 and J is TRBJ1-2, with a tentative D call TRBD1 (5 bases). This CDR3 region has 16 residues. CDR1 and CDR2 from the germline V gene are MDHEN and SYDVKM. Trimming stripped 10 bases from V and 5 bases from J, with 26 bases between. The CDR3 sequence is CATEFGRLGVGYGYTF. CDR3 sequence (DNA): TGTGCCACCGAGTTTGGGCGTTTGGGGGTCGGGTATGGCTACACCTTC.